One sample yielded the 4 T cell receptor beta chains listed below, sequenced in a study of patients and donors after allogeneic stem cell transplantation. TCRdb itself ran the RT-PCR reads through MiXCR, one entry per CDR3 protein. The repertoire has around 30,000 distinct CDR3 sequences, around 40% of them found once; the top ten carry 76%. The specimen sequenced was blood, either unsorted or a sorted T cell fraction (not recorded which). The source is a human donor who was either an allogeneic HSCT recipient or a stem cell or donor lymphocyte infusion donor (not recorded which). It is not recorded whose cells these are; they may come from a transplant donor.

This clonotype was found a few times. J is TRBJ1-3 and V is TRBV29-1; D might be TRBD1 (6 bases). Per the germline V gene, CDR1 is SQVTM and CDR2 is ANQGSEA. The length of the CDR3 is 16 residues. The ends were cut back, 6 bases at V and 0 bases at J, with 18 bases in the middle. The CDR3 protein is CSVTGTYEHSGNTIYF. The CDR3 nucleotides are TGCAGCGTGACCGGGACATACGAACACTCTGGAAACACCATATATTTT.

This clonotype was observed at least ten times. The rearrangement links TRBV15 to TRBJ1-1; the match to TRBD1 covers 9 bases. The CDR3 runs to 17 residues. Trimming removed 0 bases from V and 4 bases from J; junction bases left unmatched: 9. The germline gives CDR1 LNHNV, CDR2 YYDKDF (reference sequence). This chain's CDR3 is CATSRDGAPGQGTEAFF. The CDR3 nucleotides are TGTGCCACCAGCAGAGACGGCGCCCCGGGACAGGGCACTGAAGCTTTCTTT. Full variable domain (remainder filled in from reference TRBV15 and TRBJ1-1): DAMVIQNPRYQVTQFGKPVTLSCSQTLNHNVMYWYQQKSSQAPKLLFHYYDKDFNNEADTPDNFQSRRPNTSFCFLDIRSPGLGDTAMYLCATSRDGAPGQGTEAFFGQGTRLTVV.

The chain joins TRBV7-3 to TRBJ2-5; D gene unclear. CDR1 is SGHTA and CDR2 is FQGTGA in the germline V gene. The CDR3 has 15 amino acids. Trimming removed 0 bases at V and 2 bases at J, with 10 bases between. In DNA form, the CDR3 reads TGTGCCAGCAGCTTAACGTTGGGCCAACAAGAGACCCAGTACTTC. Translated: CASSLTLGQQETQYF.

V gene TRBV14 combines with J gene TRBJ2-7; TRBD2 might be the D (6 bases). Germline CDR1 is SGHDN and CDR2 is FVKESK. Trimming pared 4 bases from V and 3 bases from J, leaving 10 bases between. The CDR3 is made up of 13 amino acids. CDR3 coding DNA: TGTGCCAGCAGCCGGGGACTTTACTACGAGCAGTACTTC. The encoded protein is CASSRGLYYEQYF.